Detailed here is one TCR beta chain. TCRdb's copy holds only in-frame clones and misses some; the assay was immunoSEQ multiplex PCR. The sample shows about 77,000 clones, less than 98% of them seen only once. The CDR3 runs 13 residues. Germline CDR1 reads SGHTA; CDR2 reads FQGNSA. The data were taken from a study of Tregs in tolerant kidney transplant recipients. This TCR was recovered from a human donor who received a combined kidney and bone marrow transplant. Sample: CD4+ T cells from blood, taken before the transplant. The chain is built from TRBV7-2 and TRBJ2-5; D gene ambiguous. Near its end, the DNA agrees better with TRBJ2-7, so the J call may be wrong. The CDR3 is CASSLEADYEQYF. The DNA for the CDR3 is TGTGCCAGCAGCTTAGAAGCAGACTACGAGCAGTACTTC.